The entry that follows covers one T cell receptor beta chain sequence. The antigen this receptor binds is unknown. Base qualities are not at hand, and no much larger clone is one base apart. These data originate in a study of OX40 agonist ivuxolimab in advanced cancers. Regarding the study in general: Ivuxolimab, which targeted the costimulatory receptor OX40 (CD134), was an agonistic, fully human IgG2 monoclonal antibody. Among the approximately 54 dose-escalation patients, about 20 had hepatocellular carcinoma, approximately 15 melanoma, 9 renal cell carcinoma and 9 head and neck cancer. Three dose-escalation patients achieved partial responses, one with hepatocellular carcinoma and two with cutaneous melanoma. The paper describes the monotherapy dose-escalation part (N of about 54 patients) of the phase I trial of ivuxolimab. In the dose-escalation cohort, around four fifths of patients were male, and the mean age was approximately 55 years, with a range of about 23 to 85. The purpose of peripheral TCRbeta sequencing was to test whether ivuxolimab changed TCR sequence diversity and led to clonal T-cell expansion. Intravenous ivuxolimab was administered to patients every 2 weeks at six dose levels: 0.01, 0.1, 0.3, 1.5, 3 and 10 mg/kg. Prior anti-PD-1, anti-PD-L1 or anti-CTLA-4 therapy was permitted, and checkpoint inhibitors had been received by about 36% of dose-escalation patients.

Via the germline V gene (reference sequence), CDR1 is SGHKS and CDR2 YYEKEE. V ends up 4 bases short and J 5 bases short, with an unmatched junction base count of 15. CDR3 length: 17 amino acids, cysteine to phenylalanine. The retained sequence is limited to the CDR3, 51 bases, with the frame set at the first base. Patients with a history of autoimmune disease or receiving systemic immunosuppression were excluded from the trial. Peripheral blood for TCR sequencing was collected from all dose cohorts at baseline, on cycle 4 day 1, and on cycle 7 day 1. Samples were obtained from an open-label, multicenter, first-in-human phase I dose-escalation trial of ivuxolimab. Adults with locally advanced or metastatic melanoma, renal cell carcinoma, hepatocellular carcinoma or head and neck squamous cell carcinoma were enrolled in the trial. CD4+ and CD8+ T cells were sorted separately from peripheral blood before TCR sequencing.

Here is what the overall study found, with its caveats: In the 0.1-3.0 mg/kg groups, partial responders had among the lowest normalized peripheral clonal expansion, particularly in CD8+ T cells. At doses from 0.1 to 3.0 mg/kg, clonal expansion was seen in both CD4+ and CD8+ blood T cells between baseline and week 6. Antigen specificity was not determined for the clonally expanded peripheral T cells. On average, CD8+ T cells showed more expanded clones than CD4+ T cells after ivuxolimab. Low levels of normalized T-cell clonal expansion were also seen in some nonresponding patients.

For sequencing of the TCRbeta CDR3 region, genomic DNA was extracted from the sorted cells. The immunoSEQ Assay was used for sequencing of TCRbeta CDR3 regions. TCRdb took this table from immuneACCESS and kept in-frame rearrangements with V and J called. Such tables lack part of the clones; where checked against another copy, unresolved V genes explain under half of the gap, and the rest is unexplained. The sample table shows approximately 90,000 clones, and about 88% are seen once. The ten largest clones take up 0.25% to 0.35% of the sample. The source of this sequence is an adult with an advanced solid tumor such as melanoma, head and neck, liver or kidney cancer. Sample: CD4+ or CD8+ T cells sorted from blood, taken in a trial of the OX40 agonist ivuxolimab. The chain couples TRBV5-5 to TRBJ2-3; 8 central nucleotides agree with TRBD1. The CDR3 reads CASSPGTGQAAGDTQYF. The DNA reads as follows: TGTGCCAGCAGCCCAGGGACGGGACAGGCCGCGGGAGATACGCAGTATTTT.